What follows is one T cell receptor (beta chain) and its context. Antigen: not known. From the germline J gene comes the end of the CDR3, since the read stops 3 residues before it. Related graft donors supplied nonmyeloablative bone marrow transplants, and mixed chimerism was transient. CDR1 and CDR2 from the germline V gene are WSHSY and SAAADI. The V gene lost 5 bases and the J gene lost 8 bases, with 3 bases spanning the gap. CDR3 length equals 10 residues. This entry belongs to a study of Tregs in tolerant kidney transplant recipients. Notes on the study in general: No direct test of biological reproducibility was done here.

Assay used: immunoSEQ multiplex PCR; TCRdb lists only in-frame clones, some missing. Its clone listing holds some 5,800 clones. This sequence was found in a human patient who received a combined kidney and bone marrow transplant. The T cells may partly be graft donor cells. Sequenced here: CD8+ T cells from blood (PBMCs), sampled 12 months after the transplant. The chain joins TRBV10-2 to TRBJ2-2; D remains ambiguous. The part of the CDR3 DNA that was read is TGCGCCAGCAGTTCTGGGGAG. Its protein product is CASSSGE. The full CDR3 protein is CASSSGELFF.